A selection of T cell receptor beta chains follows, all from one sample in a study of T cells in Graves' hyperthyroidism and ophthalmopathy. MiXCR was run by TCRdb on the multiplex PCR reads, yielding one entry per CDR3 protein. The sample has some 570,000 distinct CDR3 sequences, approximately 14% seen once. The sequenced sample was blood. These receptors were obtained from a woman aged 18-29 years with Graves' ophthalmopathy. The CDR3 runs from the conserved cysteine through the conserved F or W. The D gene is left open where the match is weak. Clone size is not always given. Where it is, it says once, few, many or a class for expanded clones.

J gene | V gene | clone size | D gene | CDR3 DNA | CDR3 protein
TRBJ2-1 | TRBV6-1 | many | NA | TGTGCCAGCAGTCCCTCCCCCCCAGGAGTACGGGACTCCTACAATGAGCAGTTCTTC | CASSPSPPGVRDSYNEQFF
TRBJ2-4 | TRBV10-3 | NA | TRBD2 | TGTGCCATCAGGGCCGAAGCGGGGCTAGCCAAAAACATTCAGTACTTC | CAIRAEAGLAKNIQYF
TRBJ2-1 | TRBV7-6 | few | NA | TGTGCCAGCAGCCGGGGGGCAAATGAGCAGTTCTTC | CASSRGANEQFF
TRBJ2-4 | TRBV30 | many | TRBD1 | TGTGCCTGGAGTGAGACAGGGGGCCGCGGGGACATTCAGTACTTC | CAWSETGGRGDIQYF
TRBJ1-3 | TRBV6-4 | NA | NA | TGTGCCAGCAGTTATAGCAAGGAAAGCTCTGGAAACACCATATATTTT | CASSYSKESSGNTIYF
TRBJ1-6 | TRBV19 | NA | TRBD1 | TGTGCCAGTAAAACTACAGGGGGCGGTGGTTCACCCCTCCACTTT | CASKTTGGGGSPLHF
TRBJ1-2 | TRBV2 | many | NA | TGTGCCAGCAGGCTCACAAGGCAGGGTCGTGGCTACACCTTC | CASRLTRQGRGYTF
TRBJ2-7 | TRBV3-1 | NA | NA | TGTGCCAGCAGCCAAGAAGGGGCCGGACAGAGCTACGAGCAGTACTTC | CASSQEGAGQSYEQYF
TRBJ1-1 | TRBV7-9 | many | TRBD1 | TGTGCCAGCAGCCACACAGGGGGGCGAACTGAAGCTTTCTTT | CASSHTGGRTEAFF
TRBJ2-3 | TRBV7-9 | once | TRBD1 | TGTGCCAGCAGGCCTGCCGGGACAGGTACAGATACGCAGTATTTT | CASRPAGTGTDTQYF
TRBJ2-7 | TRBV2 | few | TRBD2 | TGTGCCAGCAGGGGGACTAGCGGCTGGGGCGAGCAGTACTTC | CASRGTSGWGEQYF
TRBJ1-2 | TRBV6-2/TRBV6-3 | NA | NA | TGTGCCAGCAGCCTCGGACGGAGGGGATATGACTATGGCTACACCTTC | CASSLGRRGYDYGYTF
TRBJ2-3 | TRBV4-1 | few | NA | TGCGCCAGCAGCCAAGAGGGAAGCGGTTCCACAGATACGCAGTATTTT | CASSQEGSGSTDTQYF
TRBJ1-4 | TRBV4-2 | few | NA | TGTGCCAGCAGCCAAGAATTCTCCGAAAAACTGTTTTTT | CASSQEFSEKLFF
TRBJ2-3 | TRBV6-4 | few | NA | TGTGCCAGCAGTGACTCGTATCCCACAGATACGCAGTATTTT | CASSDSYPTDTQYF
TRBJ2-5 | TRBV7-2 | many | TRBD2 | TGTGCCAGCAGAGCCGGACTAGCGGGATCGCGGGAGACCCAGTACTTC | CASRAGLAGSRETQYF
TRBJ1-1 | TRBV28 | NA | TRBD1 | TGTGCCAGCAGTACAACCCCAGGGACAGGTAACACTGAAGCTTTCTTT | CASSTTPGTGNTEAFF
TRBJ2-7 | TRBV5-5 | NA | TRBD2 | TGTGCCAGCAGCCCCCAGGGGCGGGAGGGGGACGAGCAGTACTTC | CASSPQGREGDEQYF
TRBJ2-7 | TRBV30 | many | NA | TGTGCCTGGAAAATTCACGACTACGAGCAGTACTTC | CAWKIHDYEQYF
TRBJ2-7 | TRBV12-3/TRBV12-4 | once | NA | TGTGCCAGCAGCGTGTTCTGGGGGAGCTCCTACGAGCAGTACTTC | CASSVFWGSSYEQYF
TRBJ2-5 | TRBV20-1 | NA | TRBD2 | TGCAGTGTTCGGACTAGCGGGGGCCAAGAGACCCAGTACTTC | CSVRTSGGQETQYF
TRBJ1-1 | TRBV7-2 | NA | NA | TGTGCCAGCAGCTTGATGACAGACCTAAACACTGAAGCTTTCTTT | CASSLMTDLNTEAFF
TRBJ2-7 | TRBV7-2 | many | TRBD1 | TGTGCCAGCAGCTTAGTGAGACAGGGAACCCACGAGCAGTACTTC | CASSLVRQGTHEQYF
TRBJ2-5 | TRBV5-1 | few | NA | TGCGCCAGCAGCTTGGAGCCGGGGGCCCCTAATCAGACCCAGTACTTC | CASSLEPGAPNQTQYF
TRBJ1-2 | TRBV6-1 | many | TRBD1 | TGTGCCAGCAGTTCTTTCGGGACAGGGTTCTATGGCTACACCTTC | CASSSFGTGFYGYTF
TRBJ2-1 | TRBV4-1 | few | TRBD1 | TGCGCCAGCAGCCAGAGGACCGGGGACAGGGGGCGGGATGAGCAGTTCTTC | CASSQRTGDRGRDEQFF
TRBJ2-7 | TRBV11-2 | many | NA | TGTGCCAGCACCCAAGGGGTGTTCCGCTACGAGCAGTACTTC | CASTQGVFRYEQYF
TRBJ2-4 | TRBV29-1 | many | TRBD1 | TGCAGCGTTGAAGAGGCGGAAGGGGGCTGGAAAGAGCGCGTCAAAAACATTCAGTACTTC | CSVEEAEGGWKERVKNIQYF
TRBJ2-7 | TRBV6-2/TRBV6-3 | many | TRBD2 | TGTGCCAGCGGACCAGCGGGAGAGAACTACGAGCAGTACTTC | CASGPAGENYEQYF
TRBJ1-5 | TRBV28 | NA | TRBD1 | TGTGCCAGCGTTGCCCCCACAGGGGGGGATCAGCCCCAGCATTTT | CASVAPTGGDQPQHF
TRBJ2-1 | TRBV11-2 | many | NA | TGTGCCAGCAGCTTAGAGGCTAACTACAATGAGCAGTTCTTC | CASSLEANYNEQFF
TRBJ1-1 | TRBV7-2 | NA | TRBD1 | TGTGCCAGCAGCCCGCGACAGGGAAGGGCTGAAGCTTTCTTT | CASSPRQGRAEAFF
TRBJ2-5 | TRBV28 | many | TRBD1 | TGTGCCAGCAGCGTCAGGGGGCGCGAAGAGACCCAGTACTTC | CASSVRGREETQYF
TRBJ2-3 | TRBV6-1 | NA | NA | TGTGCCAGCACCCCAAGTCGACCCAGGAGGACAGATACGCAGTATTTT | CASTPSRPRRTDTQYF
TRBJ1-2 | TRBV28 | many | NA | TGTGCCAGCCGTGAGGGGGTTGACTATGGCTACACCTTC | CASREGVDYGYTF
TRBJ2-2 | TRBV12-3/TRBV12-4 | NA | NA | TGTGCCAGCAGTTTAACGGGGCGGGGGCTGTTTTTT | CASSLTGRGLFF
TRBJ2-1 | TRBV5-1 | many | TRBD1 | TGCGCCAGCAGCCTCCGGGACAGGACCTACAATGAGCAGTTCTTC | CASSLRDRTYNEQFF
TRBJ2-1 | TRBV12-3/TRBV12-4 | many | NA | TGTGCCAGCAGCCCGGGAAAATCCTACAATGAGCAGTTCTTC | CASSPGKSYNEQFF
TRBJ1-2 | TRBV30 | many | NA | TGTGCCTGGGAGGAGGGGAACTATGGCTACACCTTC | CAWEEGNYGYTF
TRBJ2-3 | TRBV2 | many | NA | TGTGCCAGCAGAAGGGACAGCACAGATACGCAGTATTTT | CASRRDSTDTQYF
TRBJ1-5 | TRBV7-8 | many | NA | TGTGCCAGCAGCTCAAACAGGTTCACACAAAATCAGCCCCAGCATTTT | CASSSNRFTQNQPQHF
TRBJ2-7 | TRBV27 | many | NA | TGTGCCAGCAGTCAGGGGACCTTCTACGAGCAGTACTTC | CASSQGTFYEQYF
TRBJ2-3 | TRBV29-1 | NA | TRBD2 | TGCAGCGTTGAAGGGCTAGCGGGAGGCACAGATACGCAGTATTTT | CSVEGLAGGTDTQYF
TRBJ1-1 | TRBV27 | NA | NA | TGTGCCAGCAGTTTCGGAACAGACATGAACACTGAAGCTTTCTTT | CASSFGTDMNTEAFF
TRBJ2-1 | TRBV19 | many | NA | TGTGCCAGTAGTATGGTTTGGTACAATGAGCAGTTCTTC | CASSMVWYNEQFF
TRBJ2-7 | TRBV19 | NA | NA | TGTGCCAGTAGTATGTCCAGGGACGCCGAGCAGTACTTC | CASSMSRDAEQYF
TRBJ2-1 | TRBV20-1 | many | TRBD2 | TGCAGTGCTAGAGATGCTAGCGGGAGATGGGGCTCCTACAATGAGCAGTTCTTC | CSARDASGRWGSYNEQFF
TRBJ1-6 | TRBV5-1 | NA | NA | TGCGCCAGCAGCCCGGCTAGTGGGAAGAAGGGATCACCCCTCCACTTT | CASSPASGKKGSPLHF
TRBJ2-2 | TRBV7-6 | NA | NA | TGTGCCAGCAGCTTAGAAGTAGGGCTTAACACCGGGGAGCTGTTTTTT | CASSLEVGLNTGELFF
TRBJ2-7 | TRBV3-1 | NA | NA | TGTGCCAGCAGCCACCCAGCGGGTCCTTACTACGAGCAGTACTTC | CASSHPAGPYYEQYF
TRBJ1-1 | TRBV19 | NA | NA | TGTGCCAGTACTATAGACACCTACACTGAAGCTTTCTTT | CASTIDTYTEAFF
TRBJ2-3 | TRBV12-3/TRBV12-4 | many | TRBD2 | TGTGCCAGCAAACAAGGGGATAGCGGGCGCACAGATACGCAGTATTTT | CASKQGDSGRTDTQYF
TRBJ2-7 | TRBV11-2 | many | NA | TGTGCCAGCAGCTTAGACCGGGGCAGGGTGCCCTTTGGGCAGTACTTC | CASSLDRGRVPFGQYF
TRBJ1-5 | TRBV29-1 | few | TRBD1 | TGCAGCGTTTGGACAGGGTGGGGGGATCAGCCCCAGCATTTT | CSVWTGWGDQPQHF
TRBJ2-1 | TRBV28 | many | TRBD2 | TGTGCCAGCAGTATGACTAGCTTACTTGTTTTTGAGCAGTTCTTC | CASSMTSLLVFEQFF
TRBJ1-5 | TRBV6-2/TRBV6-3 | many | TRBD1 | TGTGCCAGCAGGGACAGGTCCGGGGGGAGCAATCAGCCCCAGCATTTT | CASRDRSGGSNQPQHF
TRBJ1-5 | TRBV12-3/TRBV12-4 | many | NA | TGTGCCAGCGATAGGGGAGGGTACAGCAATCAGCCCCAGCATTTT | CASDRGGYSNQPQHF
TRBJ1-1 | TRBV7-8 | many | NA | TGTGCCAGCAGCTTAGAAACGATCGAGGGCCTCACTGAAGCTTTCTTT | CASSLETIEGLTEAFF
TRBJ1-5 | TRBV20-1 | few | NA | TGCAGTGCTAGAGAAGTAATTGGGCAGCCCCAGCATTTT | CSAREVIGQPQHF
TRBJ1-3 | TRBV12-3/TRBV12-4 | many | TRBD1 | TGTGCCAGCAGTAGAGGGACAGGGGAATCTGGAAACACCATATATTTT | CASSRGTGESGNTIYF